This T cell receptor (beta chain) was identified during a study of cytomegalovirus exposure and HLA in healthy donors. CDR3 length: 13 amino acids. Germline V gene lookup returns CDR1 LGHNA and CDR2 YNFKEQ. V dropped 5 bases and J dropped 3; count of bases not matched to a gene: 4. Both 60 Vbeta primers and 13 Jbeta primers went into the PCR. The data were produced by immunoSEQ multiplex PCR, yet TCRdb's version contains in-frame clones alone and is incomplete. The sample contains fewer than 150,000 clones, around 77% of which appear only once. General study results and limits: A later analysis showed TCR association rates differing by HLA locus, peaking at DRB1 and lowest at HLA-C.

Points on this clone: The antigen is undetermined.

The clonotype was recovered from a man younger than 40 in good health. This chain joins TRBV4-2 and TRBJ2-7; 7 bases are shared with TRBD2. Sequenced sample: PBMCs. The CDR3 protein is CASSGEGDYEQYF. The DNA of the CDR3 is TGTGCCAGCAGCGGGGAGGGAGACTACGAGCAGTACTTC.